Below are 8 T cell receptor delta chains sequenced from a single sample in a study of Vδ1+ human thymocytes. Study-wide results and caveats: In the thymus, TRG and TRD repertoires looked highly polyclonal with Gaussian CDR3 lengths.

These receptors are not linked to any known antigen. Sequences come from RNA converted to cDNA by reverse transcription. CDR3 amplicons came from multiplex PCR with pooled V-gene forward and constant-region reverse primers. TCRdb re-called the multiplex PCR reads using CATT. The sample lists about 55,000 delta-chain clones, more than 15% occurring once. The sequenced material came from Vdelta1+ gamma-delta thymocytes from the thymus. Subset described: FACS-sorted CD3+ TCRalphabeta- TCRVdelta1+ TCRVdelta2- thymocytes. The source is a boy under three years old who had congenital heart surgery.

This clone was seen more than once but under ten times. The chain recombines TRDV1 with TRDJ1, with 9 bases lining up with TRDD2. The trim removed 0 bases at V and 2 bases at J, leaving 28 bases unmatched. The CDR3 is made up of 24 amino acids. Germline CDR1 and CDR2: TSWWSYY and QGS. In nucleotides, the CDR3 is TGTGCTCTTGGGGAACTAGTCGGACCTGAAAACCTTCCTACGTACTGGGGAAAGACCGATAAACTCATCTTT. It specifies CALGELVGPENLPTYWGKTDKLIF.

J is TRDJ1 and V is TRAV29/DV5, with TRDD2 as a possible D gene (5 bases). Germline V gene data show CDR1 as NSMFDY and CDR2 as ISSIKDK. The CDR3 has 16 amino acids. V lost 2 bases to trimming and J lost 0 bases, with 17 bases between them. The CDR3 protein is CAARGFLRKYTDKLIF. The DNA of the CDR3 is TGTGCAGCAAGGGGTTTCCTCCGAAAATACACCGATAAACTCATCTTT.

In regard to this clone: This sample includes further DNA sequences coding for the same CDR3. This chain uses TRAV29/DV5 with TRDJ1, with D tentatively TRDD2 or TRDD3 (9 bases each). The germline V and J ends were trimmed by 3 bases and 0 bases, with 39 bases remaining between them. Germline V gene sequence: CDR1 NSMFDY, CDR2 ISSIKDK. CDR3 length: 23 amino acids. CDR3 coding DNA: TGTGCAGCAACCGCCTTCCTACTACGCCTAACAGGCTGGGGGATTTCGTACACCGATAAACTCATCTTT. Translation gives CAATAFLLRLTGWGISYTDKLIF. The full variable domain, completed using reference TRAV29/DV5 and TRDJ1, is DQQVKQNSPSLSVQEGRISILNCDYTNSMFDYFLWYKKYPAEGPTFLISISSIKDKNEDGRFTVFLNKSAKHLSLHIVPSQPGDSAVYFCAATAFLLRLTGWGISYTDKLIFGKGTRVTVEP.

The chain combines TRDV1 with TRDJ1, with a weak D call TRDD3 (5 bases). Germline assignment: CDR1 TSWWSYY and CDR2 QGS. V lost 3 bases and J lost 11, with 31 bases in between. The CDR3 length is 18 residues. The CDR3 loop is CALGDRPPHPRPRIGLIF. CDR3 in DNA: TGTGCTCTTGGGGATAGACCTCCCCACCCGCGACCGAGGATAGGGCTCATCTTT.

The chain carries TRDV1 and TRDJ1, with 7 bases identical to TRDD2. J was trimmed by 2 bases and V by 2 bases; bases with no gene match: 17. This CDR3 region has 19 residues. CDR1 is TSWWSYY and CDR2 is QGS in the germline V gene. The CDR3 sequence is CALGEDFLPYLRETDKLIF. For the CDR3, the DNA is TGTGCTCTTGGGGAAGATTTCCTACCATACCTAAGGGAAACCGATAAACTCATCTTT.

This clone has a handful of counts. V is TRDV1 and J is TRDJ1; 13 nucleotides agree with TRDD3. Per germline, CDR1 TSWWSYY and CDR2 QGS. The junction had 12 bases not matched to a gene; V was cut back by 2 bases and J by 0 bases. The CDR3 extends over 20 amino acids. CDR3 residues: CALGEIFPYWGIRDTDKLIF. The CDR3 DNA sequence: TGTGCTCTTGGGGAAATCTTCCCGTACTGGGGGATACGGGACACCGATAAACTCATCTTT.

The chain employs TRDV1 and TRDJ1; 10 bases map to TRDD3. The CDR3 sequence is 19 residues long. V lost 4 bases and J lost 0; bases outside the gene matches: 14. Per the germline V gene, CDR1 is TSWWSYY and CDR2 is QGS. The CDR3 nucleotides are TGTGCTCTTGGGGTCCCCTTTACTGGGGGATGGGGGTACACCGATAAACTCATCTTT. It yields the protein CALGVPFTGGWGYTDKLIF.

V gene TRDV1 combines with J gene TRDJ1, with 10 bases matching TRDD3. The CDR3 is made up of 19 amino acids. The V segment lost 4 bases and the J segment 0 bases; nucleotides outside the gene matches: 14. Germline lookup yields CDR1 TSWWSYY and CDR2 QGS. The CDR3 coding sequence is TGTGCTCTTGGGGCACTCCTAACTGGGGGATGCTTTAACACCGATAAACTCATCTTT. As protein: CALGALLTGGCFNTDKLIF.